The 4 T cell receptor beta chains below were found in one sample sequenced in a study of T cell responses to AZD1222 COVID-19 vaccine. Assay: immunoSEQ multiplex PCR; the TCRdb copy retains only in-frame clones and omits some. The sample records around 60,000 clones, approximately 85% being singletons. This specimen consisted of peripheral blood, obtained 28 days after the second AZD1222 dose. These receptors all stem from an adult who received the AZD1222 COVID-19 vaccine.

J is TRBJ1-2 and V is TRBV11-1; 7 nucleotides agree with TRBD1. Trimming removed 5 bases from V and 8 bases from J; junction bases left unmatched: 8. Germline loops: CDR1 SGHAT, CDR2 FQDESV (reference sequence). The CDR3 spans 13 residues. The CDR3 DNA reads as TGTGCCAGCAGCCCGAAGGACAGGCTCGGCTACACCTTC. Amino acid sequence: CASSPKDRLGYTF.

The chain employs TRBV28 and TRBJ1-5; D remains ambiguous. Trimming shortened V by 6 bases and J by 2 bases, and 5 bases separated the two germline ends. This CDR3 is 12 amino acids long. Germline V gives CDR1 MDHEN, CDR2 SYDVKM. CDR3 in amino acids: CASREGNQPQHF. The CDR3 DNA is TGTGCCAGCAGGGAGGGCAATCAGCCCCAGCATTTT.

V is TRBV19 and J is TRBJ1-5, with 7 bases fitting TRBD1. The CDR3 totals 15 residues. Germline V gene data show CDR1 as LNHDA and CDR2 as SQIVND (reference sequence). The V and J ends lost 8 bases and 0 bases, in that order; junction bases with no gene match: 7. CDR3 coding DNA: TGTGCCAGTGCCCGACAGGGAGATAGCAATCAGCCCCAGCATTTT. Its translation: CASARQGDSNQPQHF.

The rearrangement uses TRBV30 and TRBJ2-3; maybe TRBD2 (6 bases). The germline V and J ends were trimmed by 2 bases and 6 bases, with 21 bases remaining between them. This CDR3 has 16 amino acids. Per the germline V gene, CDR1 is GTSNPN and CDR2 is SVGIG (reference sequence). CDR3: CAWSLRGGVVSDTQYF. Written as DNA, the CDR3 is TGTGCCTGGAGTTTGCGCGGCGGGGTGGTATCCGATACGCAGTATTTT.